The source of this T cell receptor (beta chain) is a study of Graves' ophthalmopathy and Graves' hyperthyroidism. Amplification from RNA transcripts yielded the TCR beta CDR3 regions. Second-round multiplex PCR came after a first-round RT-PCR that employed HTBI primers. From the multiplex PCR reads, TCRdb called clonotypes with MiXCR, one entry per CDR3 protein. Among around 600,000 distinct CDR3 sequences listed, about 38% were seen once. Germline CDR1 is LNHDA and CDR2 is SQIVND (reference sequence). With V trimmed by 8 bases and J by 5 bases, 0 bases remained unmatched. The CDR3 has 12 amino acids. This clonotype has at least ten counts.

The receptor's source is an adult man with Graves' ophthalmopathy. The chain is built from TRBV19 and TRBJ1-5; the match to TRBD1 covers 10 bases. Sample: peripheral blood. The DNA of the CDR3 is TGTGCCAGTGGACAGGGGGATCAGCCCCAGCATTTT. Its translation: CASGQGDQPQHF.